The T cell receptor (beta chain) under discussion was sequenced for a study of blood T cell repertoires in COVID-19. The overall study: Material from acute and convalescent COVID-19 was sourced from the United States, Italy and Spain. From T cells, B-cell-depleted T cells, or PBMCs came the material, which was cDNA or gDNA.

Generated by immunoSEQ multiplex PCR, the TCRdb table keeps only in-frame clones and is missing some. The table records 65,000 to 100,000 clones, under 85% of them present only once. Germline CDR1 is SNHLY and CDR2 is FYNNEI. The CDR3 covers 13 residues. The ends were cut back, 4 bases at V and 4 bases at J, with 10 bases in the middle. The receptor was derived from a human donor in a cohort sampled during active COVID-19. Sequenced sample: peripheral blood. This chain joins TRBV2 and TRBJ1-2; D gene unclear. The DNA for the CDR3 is TGTGCCAGCAGTGGGGGAGGAGTCTATGGCTACACCTTC. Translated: CASSGGGVYGYTF.